This T cell receptor beta chain came from a study of regulatory T cells in long-lasting Graves disease. Overall study results and limits: For persistent Graves' patients, TCR diversity was lower than for newly diagnosed ones. Between persistent patients, roughly 2,600 public clonotypes were shared, exceeding the approximately 900 shared between new patients.

Turning to this clonotype: Antigen specificity is unknown.

Noted time point: newly diagnosed GD, antithyroid drugs for less than 3 months. The TCR library was made from RNA extracted from PBMCs. Investigators prepared the TCR beta libraries by applying iRepertoire HTBI primers and Arm-PCR of CDR3 regions. In TCRdb, the multiplex PCR reads were re-called with MiXCR into one record per CDR3 protein. Altogether some 500,000 distinct CDR3 sequences are present, 15% to 20% being singletons, with the ten largest covering approximately 25%. The same specimen was also included in a second study, on T cells in Graves' hyperthyroidism and ophthalmopathy. This second study notes: Patients having uncontrolled infection, another autoimmune disease, pregnancy or lactation were not included.

The sequencing here drew on peripheral blood mononuclear cells (PBMCs), taken at new diagnosis, from a patient treated with antithyroid drugs. This TCR derives from a woman aged 35-65 years with Graves disease.

CDR3: CASIGTGGRRDTQYF. CDR3 coding DNA: TGTGCCAGCATAGGGACAGGGGGCCGGCGGGATACGCAGTATTTT. The chain carries TRBV6-2 or TRBV6-3 and TRBJ2-3; TRBD1 matches 12 bases. Unmatched junction bases numbered 8, after V lost 7 bases and J lost 6 bases. CDR1 and CDR2 from the germline V gene are MNHEY and SVGEGT. This CDR3 region has 15 residues.